Shown below are 25 T cell receptor beta chains from a single sample sequenced in a study of cytomegalovirus exposure and HLA in healthy donors. The PCR used 60 Vbeta and 13 Jbeta primers. Data came from immunoSEQ multiplex PCR; TCRdb stores just in-frame clones and leaves some out. The repertoire holds about 180,000 clones, with more than 80% as singletons. Sequenced: PBMCs. The receptors here all came from a woman between 18 and 29 years old in good health and CMV-seropositive.

The CDR3 bases are TGTGCCAGCAGCTTGGGGGCACAGAACTATAATTCACCCCTCCACTTT. It yields the protein CASSLGAQNYNSPLHF. The rearrangement links TRBV5-8 to TRBJ1-6; no reliable D call. Germline values: CDR1 SGHTS, CDR2 YDEGEE. The V gene lost 0 bases and the J gene lost 3 bases, with 10 bases spanning the gap. The CDR3 loop spans 16 amino acids.

The chain is built from TRBV27 and TRBJ2-3; perhaps TRBD1 as D (5 bases). There are 19 residues in the CDR3. CDR1 is MNHEY and CDR2 is SMNVEV in the germline V gene (reference sequence). The V and J ends lost 2 bases and 0 bases respectively, with 21 bases between them. CDR3 coding DNA: TGTGCCAGCAGTTTACAGGGTCCGTCCATCTACCCTAGCACAGATACGCAGTATTTT. It specifies CASSLQGPSIYPSTDTQYF.

The J gene is TRBJ2-2, the V gene TRBV7-8; D remains ambiguous. Trimming removed 2 bases from V and 5 bases from J, with 6 bases in between. This CDR3 region has 13 residues. The germline CDR1 and CDR2 sequences are SGHVS and FQNEAQ. The CDR3 loop reads CASSLPSTGELFF. CDR3 DNA sequence: TGTGCCAGCAGCTTACCCAGTACCGGGGAGCTGTTTTTT.

The rearrangement uses TRBV28 and TRBJ1-3, with TRBD1 as a possible D gene (6 bases). V lost 5 bases and J lost 1, with 15 bases in between. CDR1 and CDR2 from the germline V gene are MDHEN and SYDVKM. The CDR3 is 16 amino acids. The CDR3 is CASSPLQGWSGNTIYF. The CDR3 region has the DNA TGTGCCAGCAGTCCTCTACAGGGTTGGTCTGGAAACACCATATATTTT.

The chain has TRBV4-3 and TRBJ1-1; no definite D call. The germline gives CDR1 LGHNA, CDR2 YSLEER. The CDR3 totals 16 residues. Trimming took 2 bases from V and 4 from J, leaving 17 bases between them. CDR3 in DNA: TGCGCCAGCAGCCAATGGGGTCTCGGAGGATCCACTGAAGCTTTCTTT. It codes for CASSQWGLGGSTEAFF.

This chain joins TRBV18 and TRBJ1-2; the D gene is possibly TRBD1 (5 bases). CDR3 length: 15 residues. The V end was cut by 2 bases, the J end by 2 bases, with 12 bases between. The germline gives CDR1 KGHSH, CDR2 LQKENI. The chain's CDR3 is CASSPAGMENYGYTF. In nucleotides, the CDR3 is TGTGCCAGCTCACCAGCAGGGATGGAGAACTATGGCTACACCTTC.

The chain couples TRBV4-1 to TRBJ1-2; the D is unclear. The CDR3 extends over 13 amino acids. V was trimmed by 4 bases and J by 3 bases, leaving 9 bases between them. CDR1 and CDR2 from the germline V gene are MGHRA and YSYEKL. The CDR3 DNA follows: TGCGCCAGCAGCCCAGACTCGGACTATGGCTACACCTTC. Translation: CASSPDSDYGYTF.

The chain is built from TRBV5-1 and TRBJ1-1; weak D call: TRBD1 (6 bases). The V end lost 0 bases, the J end lost 9 bases, and 18 bases lay between the germline ends. Per germline, CDR1 SGHRS and CDR2 YFSETQ. This CDR3 is built from 15 residues. As DNA, the CDR3 is TGCGCCAGCAGCTTGGCCATGGGGGGGCAGAGTAAAGCTTTCTTT. It is translated as CASSLAMGGQSKAFF.

The rearrangement joins TRBV6-5 to TRBJ2-5; 11 bases line up with TRBD2. The CDR3 is 14 amino acids. The V gene end was trimmed by 3 bases and the J gene end by 3 bases; junction bases not matched to a gene: 0. Germline CDR1 MNHEY, CDR2 SVGAGI. The CDR3 DNA sequence: TGTGCCAGCAGTTATAGCGGGGGGGAAGAGACCCAGTACTTC. Its translation is CASSYSGGEETQYF.

CDR3 sequence reads: CASSSYRGDLEKLFF. CDR3 nucleotides: TGTGCCAGCAGTTCTTACAGGGGGGATTTGGAAAAACTGTTTTTT. This sequence joins TRBV6-5 and TRBJ1-4, with 8 positions matching TRBD1. Germline assignment: CDR1 MNHEY and CDR2 SVGAGI. Trimming at V came to 4 bases and at J to 8 bases, leaving 9 bases not matched to a gene. This CDR3 is built from 15 residues.

The rearrangement joins TRBV25-1 to TRBJ2-7; weak D call: TRBD1 (6 bases). CDR3 length equals 13 residues. Trimming cost V 4 bases and J 3 bases, with 10 bases left between them. Germline loops: CDR1 MGHDK, CDR2 SYGVNS. The CDR3, as DNA: TGTGCCAGCAGTGGTGGACAGTACTACGAGCAGTACTTC. Protein: CASSGGQYYEQYF.

CDR3 sequence (DNA): TGTGCCAGTAGTATCCTCGCACAGGGTGAGCAGTTCTTC. Translating it yields CASSILAQGEQFF. The rearrangement uses TRBV19 and TRBJ2-1; possible D gene TRBD1, 6 bases. V lost 3 bases and J lost 9, with 12 bases in between. Germline CDR1 is LNHDA and CDR2 is SQIVND (reference sequence). The CDR3 has 13 residues.

Concerning this clone: Other nucleotide sequences from this sample produce the same CDR3. The V call is TRBV6-1, the J call TRBJ1-2; D perhaps matches TRBD1 (6 bases). CDR3 length equals 18 residues. V lost 2 bases and J 0 bases, leaving 19 bases between the germline ends. Germline CDR1 and CDR2: MNHNS and SASEGT. The CDR3 DNA reads TGTGCCAGCAGTGAATCCCACGGACAGCGGAGATCTAACTATGGCTACACCTTC. It codes for CASSESHGQRRSNYGYTF.

This clone was detected a few times. The junction shows a germline mismatch at one end, possibly a read error. The V gene is TRBV7-9, the J gene TRBJ1-4; tentatively, D is TRBD1 (5 bases). Germline V CDR1 and CDR2: SEHNR, FQNEAQ (reference sequence). This CDR3 is 15 amino acids long. CDR3 residues: CSSSDTGVANEKLFF. The DNA of the CDR3 is TGTTCCAGCAGCGATACGGGGGTGGCTAATGAAAAACTGTTTTTT.

Of note for this clone: This sample includes further DNA sequences coding for the same CDR3. The chain combines TRBV6-1 with TRBJ2-3; TRBD2 aligns across 9 bases. V lost 1 base to trimming and J lost 5 bases; unmatched junction nucleotides: 7. CDR1 and CDR2 from the germline V gene are MNHNS and SASEGT. The CDR3 totals 16 residues. The CDR3 loop reads CASSEGRGGYKDTQYF. In DNA, the CDR3 is TGTGCCAGCAGTGAAGGGCGGGGGGGCTATAAAGATACGCAGTATTTT.

The chain couples TRBV19 to TRBJ1-1; 7 bases line up with TRBD1. CDR1 is LNHDA, CDR2 SQIVND, per germline (reference sequence). The trim removed 6 bases at V and 6 bases at J, leaving 7 bases unmatched. The CDR3 sequence is 13 residues long. CDR3 region: CASSPTGWAEAFF. The CDR3 region has the DNA TGTGCCAGTAGCCCGACAGGGTGGGCTGAAGCTTTCTTT.

CDR3 coding DNA: TGTGCCAGCAGCTCCACACCACAGAGCACTGGGGCCAACGTCCTGACTTTC. This gives the protein CASSSTPQSTGANVLTF. The chain recombines TRBV11-2 with TRBJ2-6, with D uncertain. This CDR3 contains 17 residues. Germline CDR1 SGHAT, CDR2 FQNNGV. V lost 4 bases to trimming and J lost 2 bases, with 15 bases between them.

The chain couples TRBV18 to TRBJ2-1, with D perhaps TRBD2 (5 bases). Trimming pared 3 bases from V and 5 bases from J, leaving 17 bases between. Germline V lookup: CDR1 KGHSH, CDR2 LQKENI. This CDR3 region has 16 residues. The CDR3: CASSPGRGMSHNEQFF. Here the CDR3 DNA reads TGTGCCAGCTCACCGGGTAGAGGGATGTCCCACAATGAGCAGTTCTTC. Drawing the rest from reference TRBV18 and TRBJ2-1, the complete variable domain is NAGVMQNPRHLVRRRGQEARLRCSPMKGHSHVYWYRQLPEEGLKFMVYLQKENIIDESGMPKERFSAEFPKEGPSILRIQQVVRGDSAAYFCASSPGRGMSHNEQFFGPGTRLTVL.

The rearrangement uses TRBV13 and TRBJ1-2, with D maybe TRBD1 (6 bases). The CDR3 runs 14 residues. Trimming shortened V by 1 base and J by 8 bases, and 14 bases separated the two germline ends. CDR1 and CDR2 (germline): PRHDT, FYEKMQ (reference sequence). The CDR3 loop reads CASSLVAGVEGYTF. The CDR3 DNA reads as TGTGCCAGCAGCTTAGTTGCAGGGGTTGAGGGCTACACCTTC.

The V call is TRBV2, the J call TRBJ1-5; 9 bases map to TRBD1. Looked up from germline, CDR1 is SNHLY and CDR2 is FYNNEI. This CDR3 spans 13 amino acids. V lost 7 bases, J lost 6 bases, and 4 bases stayed unmatched. Here the CDR3 DNA reads TGTGCCAGCAAGGACAGGGGAGGTCAGCCCCAGCATTTT. It translates to CASKDRGGQPQHF.

This clone showed up just a few times. The chain carries TRBV28 and TRBJ2-2; 7 bases map to TRBD2. The ends lost 5 bases at V and 5 bases at J; junction bases unmatched: 8. The CDR3 sequence is 15 residues long. Germline CDR1 MDHEN, CDR2 SYDVKM. DNA for the CDR3: TGTGCCAGCAGTGGGAGCAGGGAGGGGACCGGGGAGCTGTTTTTT. Protein product: CASSGSREGTGELFF.

The rearrangement links TRBV5-6 to TRBJ2-1, with 11 bases lining up with TRBD2. Germline lookup yields CDR1 SGHDT and CDR2 YYEEEE. The CDR3 covers 17 residues. Losses at the gene ends were 0 bases for V and 3 bases for J; bases not matched to a gene: 5. The CDR3: CASSLATSGAIYNEQFF. The CDR3 nucleotides are TGTGCCAGCAGCTTGGCGACTAGCGGGGCGATCTACAATGAGCAGTTCTTC.

The chain employs TRBV7-9 and TRBJ2-5; 8 bases line up with TRBD1. Trimming removed 5 bases from V and 3 bases from J; junction bases left unmatched: 5. Germline V lookup: CDR1 SEHNR, CDR2 FQNEAQ (reference sequence). The CDR3 sequence is 14 residues long. Written as DNA, the CDR3 is TGTGCCAGCAGCCCAAGGACAGGGAAAGAGACCCAGTACTTC. Protein: CASSPRTGKETQYF.

This clone was recorded only once. V gene TRBV6-1 combines with J gene TRBJ2-1; 7 bases fit TRBD1. The CDR3 has 14 residues. The junction had 5 bases not matched to a gene; V was cut back by 7 bases and J by 2 bases. The germline CDR1 and CDR2 sequences are MNHNS and SASEGT. The CDR3 spells CASTAGTAYNEQFF. In DNA form, the CDR3 reads TGTGCCAGCACCGCCGGGACAGCCTACAATGAGCAGTTCTTC.

The gene calls are TRBV7-3 and TRBJ1-1; D unclear. In germline, CDR1 is SGHTA, CDR2 FQGTGA. V shed 4 bases and J shed 1 base, with 10 bases lying between them. There are 14 residues in the CDR3. The DNA of the CDR3 is TGTGCCAGCAGCTACGACGGAGAGAACACTGAAGCTTTCTTT. Amino acid sequence: CASSYDGENTEAFF.